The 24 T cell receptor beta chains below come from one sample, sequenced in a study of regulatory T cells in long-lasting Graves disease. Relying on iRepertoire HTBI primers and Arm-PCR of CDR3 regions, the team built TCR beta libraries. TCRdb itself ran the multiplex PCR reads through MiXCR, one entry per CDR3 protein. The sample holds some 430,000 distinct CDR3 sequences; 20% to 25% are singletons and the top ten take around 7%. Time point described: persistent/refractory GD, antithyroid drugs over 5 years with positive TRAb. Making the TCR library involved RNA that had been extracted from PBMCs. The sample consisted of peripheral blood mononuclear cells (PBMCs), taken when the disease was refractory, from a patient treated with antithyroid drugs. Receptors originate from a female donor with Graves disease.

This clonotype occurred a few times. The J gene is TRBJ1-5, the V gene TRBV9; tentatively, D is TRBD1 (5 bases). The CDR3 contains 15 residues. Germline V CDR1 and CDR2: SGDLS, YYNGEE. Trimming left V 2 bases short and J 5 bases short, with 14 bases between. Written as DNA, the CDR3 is TGTGCCAGCAGCGTTGGGGTTTTGGGGGATCAGCCCCAGCATTTT. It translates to CASSVGVLGDQPQHF. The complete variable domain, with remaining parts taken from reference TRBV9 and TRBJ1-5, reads DSGVTQTPKHLITATGQRVTLRCSPRSGDLSVYWYQQSLDQGLQFLIQYYNGEERAKGNILERFSAQQFPDLHSELNLSSLELGDSALYFCASSVGVLGDQPQHFGDGTRLSIL.

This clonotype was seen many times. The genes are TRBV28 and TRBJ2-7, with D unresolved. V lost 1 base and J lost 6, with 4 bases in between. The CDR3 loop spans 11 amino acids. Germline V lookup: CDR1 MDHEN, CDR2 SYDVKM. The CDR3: CASSLLSEQYF. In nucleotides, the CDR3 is TGTGCCAGCAGTTTATTGAGCGAGCAGTACTTC.

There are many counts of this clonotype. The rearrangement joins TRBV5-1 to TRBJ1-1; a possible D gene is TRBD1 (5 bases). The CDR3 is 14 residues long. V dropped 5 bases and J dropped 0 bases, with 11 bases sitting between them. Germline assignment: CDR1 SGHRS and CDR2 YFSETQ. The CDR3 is CASRLTGMNTEAFF. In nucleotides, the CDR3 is TGCGCCAGCAGACTAACAGGAATGAACACTGAAGCTTTCTTT.

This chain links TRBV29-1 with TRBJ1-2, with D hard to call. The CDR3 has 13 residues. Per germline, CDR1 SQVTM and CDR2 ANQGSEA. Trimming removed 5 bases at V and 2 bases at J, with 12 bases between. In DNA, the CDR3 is TGCAGCGTTTTGGACGCAGCCAACTATGGCTACACCTTC. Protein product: CSVLDAANYGYTF. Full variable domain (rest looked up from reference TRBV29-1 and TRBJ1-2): SAVISQKPSRDICQRGTSLTIQCQVDSQVTMMFWYRQQPGQSLTLIATANQGSEATYESGFVIDKFPISRPNLTFSTLTVSNMSPEDSSIYLCSVLDAANYGYTFGSGTRLTVV.

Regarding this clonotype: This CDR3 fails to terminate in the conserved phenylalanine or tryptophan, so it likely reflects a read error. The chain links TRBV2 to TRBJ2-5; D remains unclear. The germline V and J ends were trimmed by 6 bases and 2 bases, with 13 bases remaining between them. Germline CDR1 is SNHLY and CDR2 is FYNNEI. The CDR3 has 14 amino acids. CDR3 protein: CASSLRAVQETQYS. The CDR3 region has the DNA TGTGCCAGCAGCCTACGGGCGGTACAAGAGACCCAGTACTCC.

The CDR3 protein is CAWSVGTLPSYEQYF. DNA for the CDR3: TGTGCCTGGAGTGTGGGGACTCTGCCCTCCTACGAGCAGTACTTC. The chain carries TRBV30 and TRBJ2-7; D is possibly TRBD2 (6 bases). Trimming cost V 0 bases and J 0 bases, with 12 bases left between them. Germline V gives CDR1 GTSNPN, CDR2 SVGIG (reference sequence). The CDR3 runs to 15 residues.

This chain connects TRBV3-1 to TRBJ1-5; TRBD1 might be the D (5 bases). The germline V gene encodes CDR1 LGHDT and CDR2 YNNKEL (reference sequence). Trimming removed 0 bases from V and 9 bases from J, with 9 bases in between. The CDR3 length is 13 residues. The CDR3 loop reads CASSQDRTGPQHF. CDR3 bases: TGTGCCAGCAGCCAAGATAGAACAGGGCCCCAGCATTTT.

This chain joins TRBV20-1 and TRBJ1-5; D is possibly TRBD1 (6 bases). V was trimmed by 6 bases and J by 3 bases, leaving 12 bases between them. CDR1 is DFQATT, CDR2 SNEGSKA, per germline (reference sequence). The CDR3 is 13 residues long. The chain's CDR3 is CSAMDRNNQPQHF. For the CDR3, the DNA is TGCAGTGCGATGGACAGAAACAATCAGCCCCAGCATTTT.

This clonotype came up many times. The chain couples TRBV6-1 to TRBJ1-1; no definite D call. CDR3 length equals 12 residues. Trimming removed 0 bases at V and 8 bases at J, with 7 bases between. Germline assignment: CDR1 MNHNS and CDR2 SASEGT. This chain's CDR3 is CASSEAGSEAFF. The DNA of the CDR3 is TGTGCCAGCAGTGAAGCGGGTAGCGAAGCTTTCTTT.

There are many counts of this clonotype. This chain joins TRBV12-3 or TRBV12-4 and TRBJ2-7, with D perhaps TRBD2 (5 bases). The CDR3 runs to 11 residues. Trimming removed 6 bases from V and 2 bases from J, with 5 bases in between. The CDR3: CASRRAYEQYF. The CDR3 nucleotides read TGTGCCAGCAGGAGGGCCTACGAGCAGTACTTC.

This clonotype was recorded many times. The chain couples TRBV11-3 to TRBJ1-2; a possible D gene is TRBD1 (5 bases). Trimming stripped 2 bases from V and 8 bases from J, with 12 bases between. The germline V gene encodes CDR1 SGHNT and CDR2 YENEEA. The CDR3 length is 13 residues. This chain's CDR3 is CASSLSQGNGYTF. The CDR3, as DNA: TGTGCCAGCAGCTTATCCCAGGGTAACGGCTACACCTTC.

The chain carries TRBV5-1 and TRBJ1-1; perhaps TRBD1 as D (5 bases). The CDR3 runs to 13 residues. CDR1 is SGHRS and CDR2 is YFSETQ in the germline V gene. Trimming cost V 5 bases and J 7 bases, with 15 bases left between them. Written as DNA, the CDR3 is TGCGCCAGCAGGTTGCGCGGGGGGGATGAAGCTTTCTTT. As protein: CASRLRGGDEAFF.

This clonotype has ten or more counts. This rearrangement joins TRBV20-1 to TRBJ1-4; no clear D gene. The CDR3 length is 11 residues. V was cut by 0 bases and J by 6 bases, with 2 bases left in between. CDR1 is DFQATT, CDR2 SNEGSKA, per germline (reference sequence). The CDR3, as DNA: TGCAGTGCTAGAGATTATGAAAAACTGTTTTTT. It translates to CSARDYEKLFF.

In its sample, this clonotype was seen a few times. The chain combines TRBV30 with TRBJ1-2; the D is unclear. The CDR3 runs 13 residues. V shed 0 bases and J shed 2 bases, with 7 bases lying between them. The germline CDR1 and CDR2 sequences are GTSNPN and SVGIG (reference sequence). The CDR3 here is CAWSVSGNYGYTF. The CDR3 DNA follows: TGTGCCTGGAGTGTATCCGGGAACTATGGCTACACCTTC.

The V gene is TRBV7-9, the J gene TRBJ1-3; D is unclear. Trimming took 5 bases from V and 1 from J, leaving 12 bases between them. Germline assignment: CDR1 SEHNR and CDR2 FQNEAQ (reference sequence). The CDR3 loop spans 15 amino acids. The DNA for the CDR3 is TGTGCCAGCAGCGGCGACGGCCTATCTGGAAACACCATATATTTT. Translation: CASSGDGLSGNTIYF.

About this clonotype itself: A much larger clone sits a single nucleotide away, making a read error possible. CDR3 in amino acids: CASSSQGTAGELFF. CDR3 bases: TGTGCCAGCAGTTCCCAGGGCACCGCCGGGGAGCTGTTTTTT. V gene TRBV28 combines with J gene TRBJ2-2, with D perhaps matching TRBD1 (5 bases). Per the germline V gene, CDR1 is MDHEN and CDR2 is SYDVKM. The CDR3 is 14 amino acids. V lost 4 bases and J 6 bases, leaving 12 bases between the germline ends.

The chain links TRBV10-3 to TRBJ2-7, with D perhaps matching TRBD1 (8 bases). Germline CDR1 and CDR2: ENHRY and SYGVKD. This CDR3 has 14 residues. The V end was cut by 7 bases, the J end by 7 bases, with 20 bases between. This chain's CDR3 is CAITPGGVGGEQYF. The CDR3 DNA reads TGTGCCATCACCCCAGGGGGCGTCGGGGGGGAGCAGTACTTC.

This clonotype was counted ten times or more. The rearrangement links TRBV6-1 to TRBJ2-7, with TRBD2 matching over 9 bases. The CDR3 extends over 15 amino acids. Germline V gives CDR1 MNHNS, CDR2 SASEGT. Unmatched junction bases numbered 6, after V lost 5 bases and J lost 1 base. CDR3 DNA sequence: TGTGCCAGCAGTCCCCCGACTAGCGGTTCCTACGAGCAGTACTTC. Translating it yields CASSPPTSGSYEQYF.

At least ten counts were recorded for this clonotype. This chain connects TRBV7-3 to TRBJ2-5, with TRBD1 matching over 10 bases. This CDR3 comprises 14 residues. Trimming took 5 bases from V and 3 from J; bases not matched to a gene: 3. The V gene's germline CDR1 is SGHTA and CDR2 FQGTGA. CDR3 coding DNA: TGTGCCAGCAGCCCTGGGACAGGGGAAGAGACCCAGTACTTC. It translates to CASSPGTGEETQYF.

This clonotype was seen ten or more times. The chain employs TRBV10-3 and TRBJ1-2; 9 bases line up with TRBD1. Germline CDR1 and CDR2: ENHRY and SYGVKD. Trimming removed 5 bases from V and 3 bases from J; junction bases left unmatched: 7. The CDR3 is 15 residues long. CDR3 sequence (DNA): TGTGCCATCAGTAACCATGGACAGGGGCACTATGGCTACACCTTC. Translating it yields CAISNHGQGHYGYTF.

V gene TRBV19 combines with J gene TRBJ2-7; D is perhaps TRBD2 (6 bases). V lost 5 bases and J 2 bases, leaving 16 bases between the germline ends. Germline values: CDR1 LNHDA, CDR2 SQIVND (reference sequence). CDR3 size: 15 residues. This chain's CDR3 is CASSSPPKRAYEQYF. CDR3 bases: TGTGCCAGTAGTTCCCCACCCAAGCGGGCCTACGAGCAGTACTTC.

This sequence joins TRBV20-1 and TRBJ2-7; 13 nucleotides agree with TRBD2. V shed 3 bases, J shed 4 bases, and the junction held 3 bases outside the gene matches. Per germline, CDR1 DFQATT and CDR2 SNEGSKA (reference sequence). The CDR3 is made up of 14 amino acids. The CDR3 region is CSASQTSGRYEQYF. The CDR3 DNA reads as TGCAGTGCTAGTCAGACTAGCGGGAGGTACGAGCAGTACTTC.

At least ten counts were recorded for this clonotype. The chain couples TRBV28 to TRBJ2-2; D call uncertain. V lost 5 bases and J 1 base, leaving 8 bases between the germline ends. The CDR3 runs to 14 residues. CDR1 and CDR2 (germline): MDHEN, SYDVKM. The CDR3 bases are TGTGCCAGCAGTGTTATTGGGAACACCGGGGAGCTGTTTTTT. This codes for CASSVIGNTGELFF. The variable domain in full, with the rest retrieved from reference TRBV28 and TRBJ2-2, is DVKVTQSSRYLVKRTGEKVFLECVQDMDHENMFWYRQDPGLGLRLIYFSYDVKMKEKGDIPEGYSVSREKKERFSLILESASTNQTSMYLCASSVIGNTGELFFGEGSRLTVL.

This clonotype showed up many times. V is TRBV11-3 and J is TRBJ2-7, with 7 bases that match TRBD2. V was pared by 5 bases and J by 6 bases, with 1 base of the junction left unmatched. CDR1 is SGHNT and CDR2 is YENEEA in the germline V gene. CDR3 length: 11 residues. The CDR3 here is CASSRGGEQYF. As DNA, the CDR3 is TGTGCCAGCAGCCGCGGGGGCGAGCAGTACTTC.